The 32 T cell receptor beta chains listed next were all sequenced from one sample in a study of graft-versus-host responses after intestinal transplantation. Antigen specificity for these receptors is unknown. Generated by immunoSEQ multiplex PCR, the TCRdb table keeps only in-frame clones and is missing some. This sample yields about 96,000 clones, of which 92% are seen a single time; roughly 0.15% belongs to the top ten. This specimen consisted of unstimulated CD4+ T cells sorted from spleen or lymph node cells, obtained before intestinal transplant. These receptors all come from a human donor who received an intestinal transplant.

V usage is TRBV5-1 and J usage is TRBJ1-1, with TRBD1 matching 7 bases. CDR1 and CDR2 from the germline V gene are SGHRS and YFSETQ. The CDR3 runs 19 residues. The junction had 19 bases not matched to a gene; V was cut back by 5 bases and J by 0 bases. The DNA for the CDR3 is TGCGCCAGCAGAGGACAGGTTGTAGAAATCCCAGGGATGAACACTGAAGCTTTCTTT. Its protein is CASRGQVVEIPGMNTEAFF.

The chain combines TRBV6-1 with TRBJ1-2; D is unclear. The germline gives CDR1 MNHNS, CDR2 SASEGT. The V end was cut by 4 bases, the J end by 8 bases, with 11 bases between. The CDR3 consists of 12 residues. CDR3 in amino acids: CASSADYGGYTF. The CDR3 DNA reads as TGTGCCAGCAGTGCTGACTACGGCGGCTACACCTTC.

The chain uses TRBV25-1 and TRBJ1-1; D gene uncertain. Germline loops: CDR1 MGHDK, CDR2 SYGVNS. This CDR3 is 16 amino acids long. Deletions cut 1 base from V and 3 bases from J, with 15 bases between. CDR3 bases: TGTGCCAGCAGTGAATTGGAGGGATGGGCCGACACTGAAGCTTTCTTT. Its translation is CASSELEGWADTEAFF.

V usage is TRBV15 and J usage is TRBJ2-3, with a weak D call TRBD2 (6 bases). Germline CDR1 is LNHNV and CDR2 is YYDKDF (reference sequence). Trimming removed 3 bases at V and 6 bases at J, with 13 bases between. The CDR3 spans 14 residues. The DNA of the CDR3 is TGTGCCACCAGCAGGGAGGGGAGCAGCGATACGCAGTATTTT. Translating it yields CATSREGSSDTQYF.

The rearrangement uses TRBV7-2 and TRBJ1-2; D unclear. Germline loops: CDR1 SGHTA, CDR2 FQGNSA. The CDR3 sequence is 12 residues long. Between the trimmed V and J ends, which lost 1 base and 7 bases, there was a span of 7 bases. The DNA for the CDR3 is TGTGCCAGCAGCTTAGACCGGGGTGGCTACACCTTC. Translating gives CASSLDRGGYTF.

This sequence joins TRBV19 and TRBJ1-3; possibly TRBD1 for D (5 bases). Trimming shortened V by 0 bases and J by 4 bases, and 31 bases separated the two germline ends. The CDR3 totals 22 residues. Germline CDR1 is LNHDA and CDR2 is SQIVND (reference sequence). The CDR3 region has the DNA TGTGCCAGTAGTATAGATGCAATTGTCGGGGGACGGATACCGACGAGGGGAAACACCATATATTTT. This sequence encodes CASSIDAIVGGRIPTRGNTIYF.

The chain has TRBV4-1 and TRBJ1-1; possibly TRBD1 for D (6 bases). CDR1 and CDR2 from the germline V gene are MGHRA and YSYEKL. This CDR3 has 15 amino acids. The ends were cut back, 4 bases at V and 5 bases at J, with 17 bases in the middle. The CDR3 protein is CASSRTPRGGTEAFF. CDR3 coding DNA: TGCGCCAGCAGCCGAACCCCCAGGGGTGGGACTGAAGCTTTCTTT.

This clone was found once. The chain uses TRBV4-3 and TRBJ1-3, with 10 positions matching TRBD1. The CDR3 is 15 amino acids. Germline values: CDR1 LGHNA, CDR2 YSLEER. V shed 0 bases, J shed 8 bases, and the junction held 4 bases outside the gene matches. This CDR3 reads CASSQEDRGLDTIYF. In DNA form, the CDR3 reads TGCGCCAGCAGCCAAGAGGACAGGGGGTTAGACACCATATATTTT.

The chain uses TRBV9 and TRBJ1-1; a weak D match, TRBD1 (5 bases). The CDR3 contains 15 residues. Per germline, CDR1 SGDLS and CDR2 YYNGEE. The V end was cut by 3 bases, the J end by 0 bases, with 12 bases between. The DNA of the CDR3 is TGTGCCAGCAGCGAAGAGACAGTGATGAACACTGAAGCTTTCTTT. Amino acid sequence: CASSEETVMNTEAFF.

In this sample, this clone turned up once. The chain has TRBV5-5 and TRBJ2-2; 8 bases fit TRBD1. Germline values: CDR1 SGHKS, CDR2 YYEKEE (reference sequence). The V gene end was trimmed by 6 bases and the J gene end by 2 bases; junction bases not matched to a gene: 9. The CDR3 loop spans 16 amino acids. This CDR3 reads CASNKNRGDNTGELFF. DNA for the CDR3: TGTGCCAGCAACAAGAACAGGGGGGATAACACCGGGGAGCTGTTTTTT.

V gene TRBV4-3 combines with J gene TRBJ2-7; possibly TRBD1 for D (5 bases). Trimming left V 0 bases short and J 2 bases short, with 11 bases between. The CDR3 sequence is 15 residues long. Germline assignment: CDR1 LGHNA and CDR2 YSLEER. CDR3 bases: TGCGCCAGCAGCCAAGATCAGGGTGCAGCCTACGAGCAGTACTTC. Amino acids: CASSQDQGAAYEQYF.

The V and J genes are TRBV5-1 and TRBJ2-3; 10 bases fit TRBD2. The CDR3 is made up of 19 amino acids. The germline V gene encodes CDR1 SGHRS and CDR2 YFSETQ. V was clipped by 1 base and J by 2 bases; unmatched bases: 13. The CDR3 loop is CASSLLSLGLAELTDTQYF. DNA for the CDR3: TGCGCCAGCAGCTTGTTATCCCTCGGACTAGCGGAACTCACAGATACGCAGTATTTT.

The V call is TRBV27, the J call TRBJ1-2, with a possible D match to TRBD1 (5 bases). Deletions cut 2 bases from V and 5 bases from J, with 12 bases between. Per the germline V gene, CDR1 is MNHEY and CDR2 is SMNVEV (reference sequence). The CDR3 has 14 amino acids. The CDR3 sequence is CASSLNQGWYGYTF. CDR3 in DNA: TGTGCCAGCAGTTTAAACCAGGGTTGGTATGGCTACACCTTC.

The chain is built from TRBV7-2 and TRBJ2-2; 8 nucleotides match TRBD1. This CDR3 comprises 17 residues. Germline CDR1 is SGHTA and CDR2 is FQGNSA. V shed 2 bases and J 7 bases; nucleotides not matched to a gene: 12. The CDR3 nucleotides are TGTGCCAGCAGCTTAAAAGCCGGGACAGGATTTGGCGGGGAGCTGTTTTTT. It is translated as CASSLKAGTGFGGELFF.

The chain is built from TRBV30 and TRBJ2-7; 10 positions match TRBD2. Losses at the gene ends were 5 bases for V and 3 bases for J; bases not matched to a gene: 7. CDR3 length equals 14 residues. Germline CDR1 reads GTSNPN; CDR2 reads SVGIG (reference sequence). CDR3 DNA sequence: TGTGCCTGGGGTCGACTAGCGGGTTTCTACGAGCAGTACTTC. Encoded protein: CAWGRLAGFYEQYF.

This chain connects TRBV25-1 to TRBJ2-1; TRBD2 matches at 9 bases. Losses at the gene ends were 0 bases for V and 7 bases for J; bases not matched to a gene: 7. CDR1 MGHDK and CDR2 SYGVNS come from the germline V gene. The CDR3 has 16 amino acids. CDR3 in amino acids: CASSEYTGLAINEQFF. Written as DNA, the CDR3 is TGTGCCAGCAGTGAATATACCGGACTAGCGATAAATGAGCAGTTCTTC.

V and J are TRBV7-9 and TRBJ2-2; 9 bases map to TRBD1. Germline V CDR1 and CDR2: SEHNR, FQNEAQ (reference sequence). V shed 5 bases, J shed 2 bases, and the junction held 9 bases outside the gene matches. CDR3 length: 17 residues. The CDR3 DNA follows: TGTGCCAGCAGCCCGAGACCGGGACAGGGCAACACCGGGGAGCTGTTTTTT. Protein product: CASSPRPGQGNTGELFF.

This clone was seen once. V and J are TRBV7-2 and TRBJ2-2, with a weak D call TRBD2 (6 bases). The length of the CDR3 is 15 residues. V dropped 5 bases and J dropped 6 bases, with 16 bases sitting between them. Germline CDR1 reads SGHTA; CDR2 reads FQGNSA. The CDR3 nucleotides are TGTGCCAGCAGCCCGGCGGGACCCATAGCCGGGGAGCTGTTTTTT. It yields the protein CASSPAGPIAGELFF. The full variable domain, rest sourced from reference TRBV7-2 and TRBJ2-2, is GAGVSQSPSNKVTEKGKDVELRCDPISGHTALYWYRQSLGQGLEFLIYFQGNSAPDKSGLPSDRFSAERTGGSVSTLTIQRTQQEDSAVYLCASSPAGPIAGELFFGEGSRLTVL.

The CDR3 here is CAISESGRGYNEQFF. CDR3 DNA sequence: TGTGCCATCAGTGAGTCTGGGCGCGGGTACAATGAGCAGTTCTTC. The chain employs TRBV10-3 and TRBJ2-1; D may be TRBD2 (5 bases). Trimming pared 0 bases from V and 4 bases from J, leaving 10 bases between. CDR1 is ENHRY, CDR2 SYGVKD, per germline. The CDR3 is 15 amino acids.

The CDR3 sequence: CAWRPGLAYGEQFF. The CDR3 DNA reads as TGTGCCTGGAGGCCGGGACTAGCTTACGGTGAGCAGTTCTTC. This chain connects TRBV30 to TRBJ2-1; 9 bases match TRBD2. Germline CDR1 GTSNPN, CDR2 SVGIG (reference sequence). Losses at the gene ends were 3 bases for V and 9 bases for J; bases not matched to a gene: 9. The CDR3 runs to 14 residues.

In DNA, the CDR3 is TGTGCCAGCAGTTCGGTGGGGACAGGGTGGGTTGATGGCTACACCTTC. This encodes CASSSVGTGWVDGYTF. This chain uses TRBV6-5 with TRBJ1-2, with 9 bases lining up with TRBD1. J gave up 6 bases and V 4 bases, and 12 bases lay outside the gene matches. The CDR3 has 16 residues. Looked up from germline, CDR1 is MNHEY and CDR2 is SVGAGI.

In regard to this clone: Other nucleotide sequences from this sample produce the same CDR3. The chain combines TRBV18 with TRBJ2-7; 7 bases align to TRBD2. The CDR3 consists of 12 residues. Germline trimming cut 3 bases from V and 4 bases from J; bases unmatched to any gene: 0. Per the germline V gene, CDR1 is KGHSH and CDR2 is LQKENI. Here the CDR3 reads CASSPGGYEQYF. The DNA of the CDR3 is TGTGCCAGCTCACCCGGGGGGTACGAGCAGTACTTC.

This rearrangement joins TRBV2 to TRBJ2-7; a possible D gene is TRBD1 (6 bases). V was clipped by 8 bases and J by 7 bases, with 15 bases between them. Germline CDR1 and CDR2: SNHLY and FYNNEI. The CDR3 runs to 12 residues. CDR3 sequence (DNA): TGTGCCAGCGATACAGGGCTGGGGGAGCAGTACTTC. Its translation: CASDTGLGEQYF.

The chain employs TRBV18 and TRBJ2-6; D gene uncertain. From germline, CDR1 is KGHSH and CDR2 LQKENI. The CDR3 has 15 residues. V lost 3 bases and J 0 bases, leaving 6 bases between the germline ends. The CDR3 spells CASSPRSSGANVLTF. CDR3 nucleotide sequence: TGTGCCAGCTCACCTAGGAGCTCTGGGGCCAACGTCCTGACTTTC. Using reference TRBV18 and TRBJ2-6 for the parts outside the CDR3, the full variable domain is NAGVMQNPRHLVRRRGQEARLRCSPMKGHSHVYWYRQLPEEGLKFMVYLQKENIIDESGMPKERFSAEFPKEGPSILRIQQVVRGDSAAYFCASSPRSSGANVLTFGAGSRLTVL.

The genes are TRBV6-6 and TRBJ2-2; possible D gene TRBD1, 6 bases. The CDR3 has 15 residues. The germline V and J ends were trimmed by 6 bases and 3 bases, with 14 bases remaining between them. CDR1 and CDR2 from the germline V gene are MNHNY and SVGAGI (reference sequence). As DNA, the CDR3 is TGTGCCAGCAGCTCCAGGGGAGCGGACACCGGGGAGCTGTTTTTT. Protein: CASSSRGADTGELFF.

A single count supports this clone. The chain recombines TRBV20-1 with TRBJ2-7; 8 positions match TRBD2. CDR3 length: 11 residues. Germline lookup yields CDR1 DFQATT and CDR2 SNEGSKA (reference sequence). J was trimmed by 6 bases and V by 6 bases; bases with no gene match: 4. This CDR3 is CSARLASEQYF. CDR3 sequence (DNA): TGCAGTGCAAGACTAGCGTCCGAGCAGTACTTC.

V gene TRBV11-2 combines with J gene TRBJ1-6; no clear D. Trimming took off 6 bases at V and 2 bases at J, with 8 bases between the two ends. CDR3 length: 14 residues. Looked up from germline, CDR1 is SGHAT and CDR2 is FQNNGV. CDR3 nucleotides: TGTGCCAGCAGTCCCCGGGCCTATAATTCACCCCTCCACTTT. It specifies CASSPRAYNSPLHF.

The chain combines TRBV5-6 with TRBJ2-4, with D uncertain. Germline CDR1 SGHDT, CDR2 YYEEEE. The CDR3 has 15 residues. Between the trimmed V and J ends, which lost 3 bases and 0 bases, there was a span of 10 bases. This chain's CDR3 is CASSSWALAKNIQYF. DNA for the CDR3: TGTGCCAGCAGCTCTTGGGCCCTAGCCAAAAACATTCAGTACTTC.

This chain joins TRBV14 and TRBJ1-2; D uncertain. Germline values: CDR1 SGHDN, CDR2 FVKESK. The CDR3 consists of 14 residues. V dropped 7 bases and J dropped 2 bases, with 14 bases sitting between them. This CDR3 reads CASTPGSGNYGYTF. The CDR3, as DNA: TGTGCCAGCACCCCTGGGTCAGGCAACTATGGCTACACCTTC.

Only a few counts were recorded for this clone. The CDR3 protein is CASSLFRGRRDEQYF. The DNA of the CDR3 is TGTGCCAGCAGCTTATTCAGGGGGCGGAGGGACGAGCAGTACTTC. The chain employs TRBV7-9 and TRBJ2-7, with 8 positions matching TRBD1. After removal of 2 bases from V and 5 bases from J, the junction contained 8 bases not matched to a gene. Germline V lookup: CDR1 SEHNR, CDR2 FQNEAQ (reference sequence). This CDR3 has 15 amino acids.

The chain is built from TRBV20-1 and TRBJ2-5; D gene uncertain. Germline-derived CDR1 and CDR2 are DFQATT and SNEGSKA (reference sequence). CDR3 length: 11 amino acids. V was clipped by 4 bases and J by 5 bases, with 8 bases between them. The CDR3 loop is CSATDRETQYF. The CDR3 bases are TGCAGTGCTACAGATCGGGAGACCCAGTACTTC.

There are a few counts of this clone. The gene calls are TRBV2 and TRBJ2-1; 7 bases are a match to TRBD2. Germline V lookup: CDR1 SNHLY, CDR2 FYNNEI. Unmatched junction bases numbered 9, after V lost 5 bases and J lost 8 bases. CDR3 length equals 14 residues. This CDR3 is CASSYQRDYHEQFF. CDR3 DNA sequence: TGTGCCAGCAGTTACCAGCGGGATTACCATGAGCAGTTCTTC.